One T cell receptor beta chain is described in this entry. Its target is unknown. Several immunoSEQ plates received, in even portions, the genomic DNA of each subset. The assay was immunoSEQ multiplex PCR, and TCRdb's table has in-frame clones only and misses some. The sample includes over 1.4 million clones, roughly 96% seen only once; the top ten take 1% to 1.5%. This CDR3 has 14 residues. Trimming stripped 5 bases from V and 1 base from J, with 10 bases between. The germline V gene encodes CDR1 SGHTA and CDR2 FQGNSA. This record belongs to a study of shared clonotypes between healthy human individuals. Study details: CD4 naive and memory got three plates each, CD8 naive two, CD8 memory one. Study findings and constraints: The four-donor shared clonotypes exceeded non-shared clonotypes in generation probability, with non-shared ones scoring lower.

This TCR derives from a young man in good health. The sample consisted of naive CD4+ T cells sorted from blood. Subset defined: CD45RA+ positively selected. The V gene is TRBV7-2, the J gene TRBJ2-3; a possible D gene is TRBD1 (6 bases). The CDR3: CASSRDRRTDTQYF. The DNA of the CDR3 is TGTGCCAGCAGCCGAGACAGGCGCACAGATACGCAGTATTTT.